What follows describes a single T cell receptor (beta chain). The data derive from a study of blood T cell repertoires in COVID-19. Only in-frame clones appear in the TCRdb table, and some are missing; sequencing was by immunoSEQ multiplex PCR. The sample yields about 200,000 clones, roughly 82% seen once. CDR1 is MNHEY and CDR2 is SMNVEV in the germline V gene (reference sequence). Trimming removed 4 bases from V and 5 bases from J; junction bases left unmatched: 7. CDR3 length: 15 residues. The chain employs TRBV27 and TRBJ2-4, with 8 bases matching TRBD2. The clonotype was recovered from a man aged 40-50 years with acute COVID-19. The sequencing input was PBMCs or T cells enriched from blood (not recorded which). CDR3 coding DNA: TGTGCCAGCAGTTCCGGGGGGGTAGGGGAAAACATTCAGTACTTC. Protein sequence: CASSSGGVGENIQYF.